This T cell receptor (beta chain) was captured in a study of T cell responses to AZD1222 COVID-19 vaccine. Whole-study findings and limits: The study found vaccine-associated CD4 TCRs spanning spike, dominant at 160-218 and 743-854. Females made up more of the donors, who were largely white British, and clonal diversity may have come out too low.

This clone was counted a single time. Its antigen is undetermined. V was trimmed by 6 bases and J by 6 bases, leaving 9 bases between them. The CDR3 loop spans 11 amino acids. Germline V gives CDR1 MNHEY, CDR2 SVGAGI. The table came from immunoSEQ multiplex PCR; TCRdb's copy has only in-frame clones and leaves some out. This table holds about 260,000 clones, more than 85% found once. The source is an adult in good health. V is TRBV6-5 and J is TRBJ2-7; no reliable D call. The sample in question was peripheral blood, obtained on day 0 of AZD1222 vaccination. The chain's CDR3 is CASSKGREQYF. The CDR3 DNA follows: TGTGCCAGCAGCAAGGGCCGCGAGCAGTACTTC.